The present TCR beta chain was sequenced within a study of CD8 T cells in ankylosing spondylitis. Findings of the study overall: A CD8+ phenotype characterized the disease-linked clones, which were relatively rare in peripheral blood. Some motif variants were previously reported in reactive arthritis synovial fluid and blood. Among TCR beta sequences, a motif of eight highly homologous variants appeared characteristic of ankylosing spondylitis blood.

TCRdb independently ran MiXCR on the 5' RACE reads; one entry per CDR3 protein. The sample holds 650,000 to 800,000 distinct CDR3 sequences; 15% to 20% are singletons and the top ten take around 19%. A word on this clonotype: The antigen is unknown.

V was pared by 0 bases and J by 0 bases, with 12 bases between. Germline V CDR1 and CDR2: SGHTA, FQGNSA. The CDR3 consists of 16 residues. Sequenced input: blood, either unsorted or a sorted T cell fraction (not recorded which). The origin of this receptor is a male donor with ankylosing spondylitis. The chain uses TRBV7-2 and TRBJ2-7; D remains ambiguous. This CDR3 reads CASSLAGATFSYEQYF. The CDR3 DNA is TGTGCCAGCAGCTTAGCCGGAGCCACCTTCTCCTACGAGCAGTACTTC.